This paragraph covers one T cell receptor (beta chain) sequence. The antigen remains unidentified. The length of the CDR3 is 12 residues. Germline V gene sequence: CDR1 SGHTA, CDR2 FQGNSA. V lost 3 bases and J lost 7, with 7 bases in between. This record belongs to a study of CD8+CD57+ T cells in acquired aplastic anemia. Across the whole study: Quantities of DNA derived from sorted CD4+ and CD8+ cells averaged approximately 3 ug. Reads per healthy sample averaged approximately 9.9 million (CD4+) and 11 million to 14 million (CD8+).

Regarding the study as a whole: The CD8+ Simpson's diversity of patients and controls was not significantly different. Researchers report that 25 to 35 CD8+ CDR3 sequences appeared in both patients and controls.

Genomic DNA, the template, was used for profiling of the TCR beta VDJ and CDR3. TCRdb reprocessed the reads with MiXCR, giving one entry per CDR3 protein. The repertoire includes fewer than 250,000 distinct CDR3 sequences, 54% of them detected once, and approximately 15% sits in the top ten. The sample comprised sorted CD4+, CD8+, or CD8+CD57+ T cells (not recorded which) from PBMCs. The origin of this receptor is a human donor in good health, serving as a control. The chain employs TRBV7-2 and TRBJ1-5; no firm D call. CDR3 loop: CASSFLGQPQHF. CDR3 nucleotide sequence: TGTGCCAGCAGCTTTCTAGGGCAGCCCCAGCATTTT.